These 18 T cell receptor beta chains came from one sample sequenced in a study of beta chain features in type 1 diabetes. Expressed TCRB transcripts got sequenced, as all isolated RNA was reverse transcribed. The repertoire was sequenced with immunoSEQ multiplex PCR; TCRdb's copy has only in-frame clones and lacks some. The sample carries 500,000 to 700,000 clones, 15% to 18% recorded once. Input material: naive CD4+ T cells from blood. These receptors all come from a man between 18 and 35 years old in good health.

This chain links TRBV2 with TRBJ1-1; weak D call: TRBD1 (6 bases). There are 11 residues in the CDR3. V was trimmed by 8 bases and J by 8 bases, leaving 12 bases between them. Germline values: CDR1 SNHLY, CDR2 FYNNEI. In DNA form, the CDR3 reads TGTGCCAGCCGAGCCGGGACAGAAGCTTTCTTT. Translated: CASRAGTEAFF.

This clone was observed a handful of times. The DNA for the CDR3 is TGTGCCAGTAGTATGAGCCCAGGGGATCGTGGCTACACCTTC. Protein product: CASSMSPGDRGYTF. The rearrangement uses TRBV19 and TRBJ1-2; D is possibly TRBD1 (6 bases). Trimming left V 3 bases short and J 7 bases short, with 15 bases between. Germline V gene lookup returns CDR1 LNHDA and CDR2 SQIVND (reference sequence). The length of the CDR3 is 14 residues.

This clone was seen a few times. This rearrangement joins TRBV11-3 to TRBJ1-1, with a possible D match to TRBD1 (5 bases). The CDR3 is 13 amino acids. Per the germline V gene, CDR1 is SGHNT and CDR2 is YENEEA. Trimming removed 4 bases at V and 4 bases at J, with 10 bases between. The CDR3 nucleotides are TGTGCCAGCAGCTCCCTCGGGGGCACTGAAGCTTTCTTT. It yields the protein CASSSLGGTEAFF.

This chain joins TRBV4-1 and TRBJ2-3; the match to TRBD2 covers 13 bases. Trimming took 1 base from V and 2 from J; bases not matched to a gene: 3. The germline CDR1 and CDR2 sequences are MGHRA and YSYEKL. The CDR3 is 17 amino acids. The CDR3 is CASSQAGTSGVTDTQYF. CDR3 nucleotide sequence: TGCGCCAGCAGCCAAGCCGGGACTAGCGGGGTCACAGATACGCAGTATTTT.

V usage is TRBV4-3 and J usage is TRBJ1-6, with 8 nucleotides matching TRBD1. This CDR3 region has 13 residues. V trimming: 4 bases; J trimming: 12 bases; junction bases outside the gene matches: 5. The V gene's germline CDR1 is LGHNA and CDR2 YSLEER. This chain's CDR3 is CASSLKDRGPLHF. The CDR3 DNA reads as TGCGCCAGCAGCCTCAAAGACAGGGGACCCCTCCACTTT.

The chain employs TRBV7-3 and TRBJ2-1, with TRBD2 matching over 9 bases. CDR3 size: 15 residues. The V gene end was trimmed by 3 bases and the J gene end by 0 bases; junction bases not matched to a gene: 0. The germline V gene has CDR1 SGHTA and CDR2 FQGTGA. CDR3 sequence reads: CASSFSGSSYNEQFF. The CDR3 DNA is TGTGCCAGCAGCTTTAGCGGGAGCTCCTACAATGAGCAGTTCTTC.

This clone was detected a few times. The chain employs TRBV30 and TRBJ1-3; tentatively, D is TRBD1 (5 bases). Deletions cut 8 bases from V and 0 bases from J, with 17 bases between. Germline CDR1 is GTSNPN and CDR2 is SVGIG (reference sequence). This CDR3 contains 15 residues. CDR3 amino acids: CARGNSILSGNTIYF. The CDR3, as DNA: TGTGCCCGGGGGAACTCTATACTCTCTGGAAACACCATATATTTT.

The chain recombines TRBV6-5 with TRBJ1-2; 10 nucleotides match TRBD1. This CDR3 contains 15 residues. Germline CDR1 and CDR2: MNHEY and SVGAGI. V lost 0 bases, J lost 4 bases, and 2 bases stayed unmatched. CDR3 loop: CASSYSRTGGYGYTF. CDR3 bases: TGTGCCAGCAGTTACTCGAGGACAGGGGGCTATGGCTACACCTTC.

J is TRBJ1-5 and V is TRBV19; D remains unclear. The V end lost 3 bases, the J end lost 6 bases, and 6 bases lay between the germline ends. From germline, CDR1 is LNHDA and CDR2 SQIVND (reference sequence). The CDR3 length is 12 residues. The CDR3 nucleotides read TGTGCCAGTAGTATCGGGGTTCAGCCCCAGCATTTT. This translates into CASSIGVQPQHF.

Worth noting for this clone: Different DNA sequences within this sample yield the same CDR3. V is TRBV9 and J is TRBJ2-6, with 7 positions matching TRBD2. The CDR3 consists of 16 residues. CDR1 and CDR2 (germline): SGDLS, YYNGEE. The J segment lost 0 bases and the V segment lost 0 bases, leaving 0 bases of the junction unmatched. CDR3 region: CASSVGGSSGANVLTF. CDR3 bases: TGTGCCAGCAGCGTAGGCGGGAGCTCTGGGGCCAACGTCCTGACTTTC.

J is TRBJ1-3 and V is TRBV18, with 7 bases matching TRBD1. The length of the CDR3 is 15 residues. Germline values: CDR1 KGHSH, CDR2 LQKENI. The J segment lost 0 bases and the V segment lost 3 bases, leaving 2 bases of the junction unmatched. CDR3 DNA sequence: TGTGCCAGCTCACCGACAGGGAACTCTGGAAACACCATATATTTT. Protein product: CASSPTGNSGNTIYF. Together with reference TRBV18 and TRBJ1-3, the CDR3 gives the full variable domain: NAGVMQNPRHLVRRRGQEARLRCSPMKGHSHVYWYRQLPEEGLKFMVYLQKENIIDESGMPKERFSAEFPKEGPSILRIQQVVRGDSAAYFCASSPTGNSGNTIYFGEGSWLTVV.

This clone has a handful of counts. V gene TRBV4-1 combines with J gene TRBJ2-7, with a weak D call TRBD2 (6 bases). There are 16 residues in the CDR3. Trimming cost V 1 base and J 7 bases, with 20 bases left between them. Germline loops: CDR1 MGHRA, CDR2 YSYEKL. This CDR3 is CASSQAAAGSPLEQYF. The CDR3 coding sequence is TGCGCCAGCAGCCAAGCCGCGGCGGGGTCTCCCCTGGAGCAGTACTTC.

This clone was counted between two and nine times. V is TRBV4-3 and J is TRBJ1-2; D is unclear. The CDR3 sequence is 14 residues long. Germline V gene lookup returns CDR1 LGHNA and CDR2 YSLEER. Trimming shortened V by 3 bases and J by 4 bases, and 12 bases separated the two germline ends. The CDR3 coding sequence is TGCGCCAGCAGCCAGGCCCAAGAGCGCTATGGCTACACCTTC. This translates into CASSQAQERYGYTF.

V and J are TRBV6-5 and TRBJ2-2; maybe TRBD2 (5 bases). CDR3 size: 11 residues. V was shortened by 8 bases and J by 9 bases, with 10 bases between the two germline ends. Germline V gene lookup returns CDR1 MNHEY and CDR2 SVGAGI. For the CDR3, the DNA is TGTGCCAGCTCTGGCGGGCGGGAGCTGTTTTTT. Translated: CASSGGRELFF.

V and J are TRBV10-3 and TRBJ2-7, with TRBD1 identical over 10 bases. Trimming took 6 bases from V and 5 from J; bases not matched to a gene: 7. This CDR3 is built from 14 residues. Looked up from germline, CDR1 is ENHRY and CDR2 is SYGVKD. In nucleotides, the CDR3 is TGTGCCATCAGGGGGGGACAGGGGCACAACGAGCAGTACTTC. This sequence encodes CAIRGGQGHNEQYF.

The chain couples TRBV25-1 to TRBJ2-3; 8 positions match TRBD2. V shed 5 bases and J 0 bases; nucleotides not matched to a gene: 7. Germline-derived CDR1 and CDR2 are MGHDK and SYGVNS. The CDR3 runs 16 residues. The CDR3 sequence is CASSRWASGSTDTQYF. In nucleotides, the CDR3 is TGTGCCAGCAGTCGGTGGGCTAGCGGGAGCACAGATACGCAGTATTTT.

This clone was seen more than once but under ten times. This chain uses TRBV13 with TRBJ1-1; D perhaps matches TRBD1 (5 bases). The CDR3 is 14 amino acids. Trimming stripped 4 bases from V and 1 base from J, with 10 bases between. Germline loops: CDR1 PRHDT, CDR2 FYEKMQ (reference sequence). As DNA, the CDR3 is TGTGCCAGCAGCTCCAGACAGCAGAACACTGAAGCTTTCTTT. Amino acids: CASSSRQQNTEAFF.

V and J are TRBV7-9 and TRBJ1-2; D unclear. The V end lost 2 bases, the J end lost 2 bases, and 6 bases lay between the germline ends. The CDR3 spans 13 residues. Germline lookup yields CDR1 SEHNR and CDR2 FQNEAQ (reference sequence). The chain's CDR3 is CASSLTANYGYTF. The DNA for the CDR3 is TGTGCCAGCAGCTTAACAGCGAACTATGGCTACACCTTC.